This entry lists 14 T cell receptor beta chains sequenced from one sample in a study of patients and donors after allogeneic stem cell transplantation. MiXCR was run by TCRdb on the RT-PCR reads, yielding one entry per CDR3 protein. This table has over 350,000 distinct CDR3 sequences, roughly 17% appearing once. The sample consisted of blood, either unsorted or a sorted T cell fraction (not recorded which). Receptors were obtained from a human donor who was either an allogeneic HSCT recipient or a stem cell or donor lymphocyte infusion donor (not recorded which). It is not recorded whose cells these are; they may come from a transplant donor.

This clonotype was counted at least ten times. The chain uses TRBV24-1 and TRBJ2-1, with D possibly being TRBD1 (6 bases). V was pared by 5 bases and J by 10 bases, with 11 bases between. The length of the CDR3 is 12 residues. CDR1 and CDR2 from the germline V gene are KGHDR and SFDVKD. The chain's CDR3 is CATSGPGQEQFF. In nucleotides, the CDR3 is TGTGCCACCAGTGGGCCGGGACAAGAGCAGTTCTTC.

This clonotype was seen many times. The CDR3 loop reads CSAYQGSYNEQFF. CDR3 sequence (DNA): TGCAGCGCCTACCAGGGTTCCTACAATGAGCAGTTCTTC. The rearrangement links TRBV29-1 to TRBJ2-1; a weak D match, TRBD1 (5 bases). V lost 7 bases and J 1 base, leaving 11 bases between the germline ends. This CDR3 spans 13 amino acids. CDR1 and CDR2 from the germline V gene are SQVTM and ANQGSEA.

This clonotype was counted between two and nine times. The V and J genes are TRBV4-1 and TRBJ1-2, with D possibly matching TRBD1 (6 bases). The CDR3 totals 15 residues. Germline V lookup: CDR1 MGHRA, CDR2 YSYEKL. Trimming removed 4 bases from V and 2 bases from J, with 14 bases in between. As DNA, the CDR3 is TGCGCCAGCAGCCCCCAACGCGGACAGAACTATGGCTACACCTTC. Translated: CASSPQRGQNYGYTF.

The table lists this clonotype with a few counts. This chain connects TRBV6-1 to TRBJ2-4, with D hard to call. CDR1 MNHNS and CDR2 SASEGT come from the germline V gene. The V end lost 2 bases, the J end lost 9 bases, and 14 bases lay between the germline ends. The CDR3 totals 14 residues. The CDR3 DNA reads TGTGCCAGCAGTGAATTAGGGTTTTTAAGCATTCAGTACTTC. Protein product: CASSELGFLSIQYF.

V and J are TRBV21-1 and TRBJ2-2; the table's D call, TRBD2, was not checked against the DNA. TRBV21-1 is given as a pseudogene. This CDR3 region has 16 residues. CDR3 sequence (DNA): TGTGCCAGCAGCAATCCGGCGGGGGCGACCACCGGGGAGCTGTTTTTT. It translates to CASSNPAGATTGELFF.

This chain joins TRBV9 and TRBJ2-1; D ambiguous. V was shortened by 4 bases and J by 3 bases, with 17 bases between the two germline ends. The CDR3 runs 16 residues. Germline lookup yields CDR1 SGDLS and CDR2 YYNGEE. CDR3 in amino acids: CASSPTRLPYYNEQFF. For the CDR3, the DNA is TGTGCCAGCAGCCCGACACGACTCCCTTACTACAATGAGCAGTTCTTC.

This clonotype showed up many times. The rearrangement links TRBV29-1 to TRBJ2-7; TRBD1 or TRBD2 may be the D gene (5 bases each). The germline V gene has CDR1 SQVTM and CDR2 ANQGSEA. The CDR3 length is 12 residues. V lost 7 bases to trimming and J lost 1 base, with 11 bases between them. The DNA of the CDR3 is TGCAGCGCAGGGACGGGTTCCTACGAGCAGTACTTC. Protein: CSAGTGSYEQYF.

The chain employs TRBV15 and TRBJ2-1, with 9 bases that match TRBD2. The V gene end was trimmed by 0 bases and the J gene end by 5 bases; junction bases not matched to a gene: 11. CDR3 size: 18 residues. Germline CDR1 is LNHNV and CDR2 is YYDKDF (reference sequence). The CDR3, as DNA: TGTGCCACCAGCAGAGATCTGGCGGGAGCGGGGGGAAACAATGAGCAGTTCTTC. Residues: CATSRDLAGAGGNNEQFF.

This clonotype showed up just a few times. The chain recombines TRBV29-1 with TRBJ1-1; TRBD1 is a possible D gene (5 bases). CDR1 is SQVTM and CDR2 is ANQGSEA in the germline V gene. This CDR3 spans 12 amino acids. V was pared by 5 bases and J by 1 base, with 8 bases between. The CDR3 nucleotides are TGCAGCGTTTGGGACGGGAACACTGAAGCTTTCTTT. Amino acid sequence: CSVWDGNTEAFF. The whole variable domain, filled in from reference TRBV29-1 and TRBJ1-1, reads SAVISQKPSRDICQRGTSLTIQCQVDSQVTMMFWYRQQPGQSLTLIATANQGSEATYESGFVIDKFPISRPNLTFSTLTVSNMSPEDSSIYLCSVWDGNTEAFFGQGTRLTVV.

This clonotype was recorded a few times. This sequence joins TRBV20-1 and TRBJ2-5; D is possibly TRBD2 (5 bases). Per germline, CDR1 DFQATT and CDR2 SNEGSKA (reference sequence). The CDR3 is 13 residues long. With 8 bases removed from V and 5 bases from J, the gap between germline ends came to 18 bases. In DNA form, the CDR3 reads TGCAGTTCCGAAAAACTAGTTCAGGAGACCCAGTACTTC. Protein product: CSSEKLVQETQYF.

This clonotype has only one observation. V gene TRBV12-3 or TRBV12-4 combines with J gene TRBJ2-5; a possible D gene is TRBD1 (6 bases). V lost 5 bases to trimming and J lost 7 bases, with 20 bases between them. The CDR3 has 15 amino acids. This CDR3 is CASSPTGQPSGTQYF. The DNA for the CDR3 is TGTGCCAGCAGTCCAACCGGACAGCCCTCTGGGACCCAGTACTTC.

V gene TRBV19 combines with J gene TRBJ1-3; unclear D gene. V was cut by 6 bases and J by 3 bases, with 12 bases left in between. Per the germline V gene, CDR1 is LNHDA and CDR2 is SQIVND (reference sequence). CDR3 length equals 14 residues. The CDR3 sequence is CASSPGVRGNTIYF. DNA for the CDR3: TGTGCCAGTAGCCCCGGGGTTCGTGGAAACACCATATATTTT.

This clonotype was found many times. The CDR3: CASSYGTSGTLHEQYF. The CDR3 DNA follows: TGTGCCAGCAGTTACGGGACTAGCGGGACCCTTCACGAGCAGTACTTC. The V gene is TRBV12-3 or TRBV12-4, the J gene TRBJ2-7, with 13 bases that match TRBD2. V lost 4 bases and J lost 5; bases outside the gene matches: 8. There are 16 residues in the CDR3.

This clonotype showed up just a few times. This sequence joins TRBV21-1 and TRBJ2-7; the listed D gene, TRBD1, was not tested against the DNA. TRBV21-1 is recorded as a pseudogene. The CDR3 is 15 residues long. DNA of the CDR3: TGTGCCAGCAGCGACATGGGACCGATCTTAAGGGAGCAGTACTTC. It is translated as CASSDMGPILREQYF.